What follows describes a single T cell receptor beta chain. Source study methods: Estimates of nucleated cell counts were drawn from the amplification of reference gene primers. Measured with immunoSEQ multiplex PCR; TCRdb has only the in-frame clones, and not every one. The DNA was the basis for D and trimming; V, J and clone size are from that table. The sample holds around 350,000 clones, around 84% seen once. This sample was taken from a study of blood T cell repertoires in COVID-19. As for the study in general: Acute and convalescent COVID-19 samples came from the United States, Italy and Spain. T cells, B-cell-depleted T cells, or PBMCs supplied cDNA or gDNA.

CDR3 size: 14 residues. V was clipped by 5 bases and J by 0 bases, with 11 bases between them. Germline V gene lookup returns CDR1 LNHDA and CDR2 SQIVND (reference sequence). This sequence was found in a human donor in a cohort sampled during active COVID-19. The sequenced sample was peripheral blood. The gene calls are TRBV19 and TRBJ2-7; D is perhaps TRBD2 (5 bases). The CDR3 region is CASSLGVPSYEQYF. As DNA, the CDR3 is TGTGCCAGTAGTCTCGGGGTCCCCTCCTACGAGCAGTACTTC.